Following are 19 T cell receptor beta chains from one sample sequenced in a study of PD-L1 blockade in urothelial cancer. Profiled with immunoSEQ multiplex PCR; TCRdb holds only in-frame clones, not every one. Among tens of thousands of clones listed, around nine tenths were seen once. Time point denoted: peripheral blood 6 weeks after treatment start. The input for sequencing was PBMCs, taken around atezolizumab (anti-PD-L1) treatment. The origin of the receptors is a woman aged 60 to 75 with urothelial cancer.

The chain is built from TRBV25-1 and TRBJ1-2, with D possibly matching TRBD1 (5 bases). Germline loops: CDR1 MGHDK, CDR2 SYGVNS. Trimming shortened V by 4 bases and J by 4 bases, and 16 bases separated the two germline ends. The CDR3 totals 15 residues. CDR3 amino acids: CASSATPQGTYGYTF. In nucleotides, the CDR3 is TGTGCCAGCAGTGCGACCCCCCAGGGTACCTATGGCTACACCTTC.

The chain links TRBV10-3 to TRBJ2-5; the D gene is possibly TRBD1 (5 bases). Deletions cut 1 base from V and 4 bases from J, with 10 bases between. Germline V gene data show CDR1 as ENHRY and CDR2 as SYGVKD. This CDR3 has 14 amino acids. The CDR3 DNA follows: TGTGCCATCAGTGAGTTTGGGCAGGGAGAGACCCAGTACTTC. Translating it yields CAISEFGQGETQYF.

This chain joins TRBV15 and TRBJ2-7, with no clear D. Germline-derived CDR1 and CDR2 are LNHNV and YYDKDF (reference sequence). Trimming removed 1 base at V and 1 base at J, with 11 bases between. The CDR3 contains 15 residues. The CDR3 region has the DNA TGTGCCACCAGCAGAGTGCCAGGTCCTTCCTACGAGCAGTACTTC. This translates into CATSRVPGPSYEQYF.

V and J are TRBV4-3 and TRBJ2-4, with D perhaps matching TRBD2 (6 bases). The germline V gene has CDR1 LGHNA and CDR2 YSLEER. The CDR3 has 15 residues. V was clipped by 1 base and J by 9 bases, with 16 bases between them. The CDR3 here is CASSQAGDGSPIQYF. CDR3 nucleotide sequence: TGCGCCAGCAGCCAAGCCGGCGACGGGAGTCCCATTCAGTACTTC.

The V call is TRBV11-2, the J call TRBJ2-3, with D perhaps matching TRBD2 (6 bases). V lost 3 bases to trimming and J lost 6 bases, with 10 bases between them. Looked up from germline, CDR1 is SGHAT and CDR2 is FQNNGV. This CDR3 comprises 13 residues. This CDR3 is CASSFSRGDTQYF. In DNA, the CDR3 is TGTGCCAGCAGCTTCTCTCGGGGGGATACGCAGTATTTT.

The V gene is TRBV27, the J gene TRBJ2-2; possible D gene TRBD2, 6 bases. This CDR3 spans 17 amino acids. Trimming took 0 bases from V and 2 from J, leaving 13 bases between them. Germline assignment: CDR1 MNHEY and CDR2 SMNVEV (reference sequence). CDR3 protein: CASSLSKLASNTGELFF. CDR3 coding DNA: TGTGCCAGCAGTTTATCCAAACTAGCATCCAACACCGGGGAGCTGTTTTTT.

The J gene is TRBJ2-2, the V gene TRBV27; 10 positions match TRBD1. The CDR3 extends over 21 amino acids. Germline V gene sequence: CDR1 MNHEY, CDR2 SMNVEV (reference sequence). V dropped 5 bases and J dropped 4; count of bases not matched to a gene: 22. The CDR3 reads CASSLHPPRQGASPRTGELFF. The CDR3 DNA reads TGTGCCAGCAGTCTCCACCCCCCAAGACAGGGGGCTTCCCCACGCACCGGGGAGCTGTTTTTT.

This rearrangement joins TRBV19 to TRBJ2-5, with 8 positions matching TRBD1. After removal of 5 bases from V and 3 bases from J, the junction contained 8 bases not matched to a gene. This CDR3 contains 15 residues. Germline V gene lookup returns CDR1 LNHDA and CDR2 SQIVND (reference sequence). CDR3 sequence reads: CASSEGQVRKETQYF. As DNA, the CDR3 is TGTGCCAGTAGTGAGGGACAGGTGAGGAAAGAGACCCAGTACTTC.

The chain links TRBV9 to TRBJ2-7; 7 bases are shared with TRBD1. V dropped 4 bases and J dropped 2; count of bases not matched to a gene: 9. CDR1 and CDR2 (germline): SGDLS, YYNGEE. The CDR3 runs to 15 residues. CDR3 DNA sequence: TGTGCCAGCAGCCTCACTACAGGGGCAGCCTACGAGCAGTACTTC. Amino acid sequence: CASSLTTGAAYEQYF.

The rearrangement links TRBV19 to TRBJ1-2, with 9 bases that match TRBD1. The germline CDR1 and CDR2 sequences are LNHDA and SQIVND (reference sequence). After removal of 7 bases from V and 6 bases from J, the junction contained 6 bases not matched to a gene. This CDR3 comprises 13 residues. CDR3 residues: CASTQRDRDGYTF. CDR3 nucleotide sequence: TGTGCCAGTACCCAAAGGGACAGGGATGGCTACACCTTC.

The CDR3 region has the DNA TGTGCCAGCAGCTTAATTCGGGGGGCCCTCAATGAGCAGTTCTTC. This codes for CASSLIRGALNEQFF. The chain links TRBV7-2 to TRBJ2-1; D may be TRBD2 (7 bases). Germline V gene sequence: CDR1 SGHTA, CDR2 FQGNSA. V shed 2 bases and J shed 6 bases, with 14 bases lying between them. The CDR3 contains 15 residues.

The chain couples TRBV7-2 to TRBJ1-6; 7 bases are a match to TRBD1. The junction had 4 bases not matched to a gene; V was cut back by 2 bases and J by 6 bases. Per germline, CDR1 SGHTA and CDR2 FQGNSA. CDR3 length: 15 residues. The CDR3 loop is CASSLSTGTNSPLHF. The CDR3 DNA sequence: TGTGCCAGCAGCTTATCGACAGGGACTAATTCACCCCTCCACTTT. Looking up the rest from reference TRBV7-2 and TRBJ1-6 gives the full variable domain: GAGVSQSPSNKVTEKGKDVELRCDPISGHTALYWYRQSLGQGLEFLIYFQGNSAPDKSGLPSDRFSAERTGGSVSTLTIQRTQQEDSAVYLCASSLSTGTNSPLHFGNGTRLTVT.

J is TRBJ2-1 and V is TRBV5-6, with no clear D. Germline V gene lookup returns CDR1 SGHDT and CDR2 YYEEEE. Trimming pared 1 base from V and 8 bases from J, leaving 4 bases between. The CDR3 is 11 amino acids. CDR3 residues: CASSLRDEQFF. In DNA, the CDR3 is TGTGCCAGCAGCTTGCGGGATGAGCAGTTCTTC. The full variable domain, with the rest looked up from reference TRBV5-6 and TRBJ2-1, is DAGVTQSPTHLIKTRGQQVTLRCSPKSGHDTVSWYQQALGQGPQFIFQYYEEEERQRGNFPDRFSGHQFPNYSSELNVNALLLGDSALYLCASSLRDEQFFGPGTRLTVL.

The chain links TRBV28 to TRBJ1-5, with 7 positions matching TRBD1. J lost 3 bases, V lost 6 bases, and 8 bases had no gene match. CDR1 is MDHEN, CDR2 SYDVKM, per germline. The CDR3 contains 15 residues. The DNA for the CDR3 is TGTGCCAGCAGGACCGGGGACAGTGTCAATCAGCCCCAGCATTTT. Translating it yields CASRTGDSVNQPQHF.

The chain has TRBV7-8 and TRBJ2-7; D not certain. Per the germline V gene, CDR1 is SGHVS and CDR2 is FQNEAQ. This CDR3 region has 14 residues. Trimming took off 2 bases at V and 5 bases at J, with 13 bases between the two ends. Written as DNA, the CDR3 is TGTGCCAGCAGCTTACTAAACCACGGAGACGAGCAGTACTTC. It yields the protein CASSLLNHGDEQYF. Drawing the rest from reference TRBV7-8 and TRBJ2-7, the complete variable domain is GAGVSQSPRYKVAKRGQDVALRCDPISGHVSLFWYQQALGQGPEFLTYFQNEAQLDKSGLPSDRFFAERPEGSVSTLKIQRTQQEDSAVYLCASSLLNHGDEQYFGPGTRLTVT.

The chain joins TRBV10-3 to TRBJ1-2, with D possibly matching TRBD1 (6 bases). Germline V gene data show CDR1 as ENHRY and CDR2 as SYGVKD. The CDR3 extends over 13 amino acids. V was clipped by 8 bases and J by 5 bases, with 15 bases between them. CDR3 nucleotide sequence: TGTGCCATCTCGGGGGGGCGACAGTATGGCTACACCTTC. Translation: CAISGGRQYGYTF.

The chain is built from TRBV5-1 and TRBJ2-2, with D unclear. CDR3 size: 16 residues. The V end was cut by 4 bases, the J end by 0 bases, with 13 bases between. Germline V lookup: CDR1 SGHRS, CDR2 YFSETQ. In DNA, the CDR3 is TGCGCCAGCAGCCCCCAGTTCGCGGCGAACACCGGGGAGCTGTTTTTT. This translates into CASSPQFAANTGELFF.

The rearrangement joins TRBV7-8 to TRBJ1-6; TRBD1 agrees at 7 bases. Germline-derived CDR1 and CDR2 are SGHVS and FQNEAQ. Trimming removed 6 bases from V and 0 bases from J; junction bases left unmatched: 8. CDR3 size: 17 residues. The CDR3 reads CASRGTDRSSYNSPLHF. DNA for the CDR3: TGTGCCAGCAGAGGGACAGATCGGAGCTCCTATAATTCACCCCTCCACTTT.

This chain connects TRBV5-4 to TRBJ2-1; TRBD2 agrees at 8 bases. The CDR3 contains 17 residues. Germline loops: CDR1 SGHNT, CDR2 YYREEE (reference sequence). V lost 3 bases to trimming and J lost 1 base; unmatched junction nucleotides: 9. In DNA form, the CDR3 reads TGTGCCAGCAGCTCCCGAAGAACTAGCGGTTCCTACAATGAGCAGTTCTTC. Amino acids: CASSSRRTSGSYNEQFF.